Listed here are 18 T cell receptor beta chains from one sample, sequenced in a study of T cells in Graves' hyperthyroidism and ophthalmopathy. The CDR3 regions of TCR beta were amplified from RNA transcripts. The HTBI primer set was used in a first-round RT-PCR of the TCR CDR3. TCRdb called the multiplex PCR reads again in MiXCR, with one record for every CDR3 protein. The table includes approximately 300,000 distinct CDR3 sequences, approximately 17% detected once. Sequenced input: blood. The receptors here all came from a woman aged 55 to 70 with Graves' ophthalmopathy.

The table lists this clonotype with a count of one. A much larger clone lies a single base off, so this may be a read error. This chain links TRBV7-2 with TRBJ1-4; 8 nucleotides agree with TRBD1. Germline loops: CDR1 SGHTA, CDR2 FQGNSA. The CDR3 is 15 amino acids. The CDR3 nucleotides read TGTGCCAGCAGCTTATATCAGGGGGCTAATGAAAGACTGTTTTTT. Amino acids: CASSLYQGANERLFF.

This clonotype was detected only a few times. The chain links TRBV27 to TRBJ2-7; D remains unclear. V shed 5 bases and J shed 4 bases, with 12 bases lying between them. Germline CDR1 and CDR2: MNHEY and SMNVEV (reference sequence). This CDR3 contains 13 residues. CDR3 region: CASSTHPPYEQYF. In DNA, the CDR3 is TGTGCCAGCAGTACCCACCCACCATACGAGCAGTACTTC.

This clonotype was found a few times. The chain has TRBV27 and TRBJ2-1; TRBD1 might be the D (5 bases). V lost 8 bases and J 3 bases, leaving 17 bases between the germline ends. The germline CDR1 and CDR2 sequences are MNHEY and SMNVEV (reference sequence). The CDR3 has 15 amino acids. CDR3 in DNA: TGTGCCAGCGGGGCAGGCCGCCCACACTACAATGAGCAGTTCTTC. The encoded protein is CASGAGRPHYNEQFF.

This clonotype has only a few counts. V is TRBV10-2 and J is TRBJ2-1; the match to TRBD2 covers 9 bases. Germline V gene data show CDR1 as WSHSY and CDR2 as SAAADI. The ends lost 4 bases at V and 4 bases at J; junction bases unmatched: 2. The length of the CDR3 is 14 residues. CDR3 amino acids: CASSVAGAYNEQFF. The CDR3 DNA sequence: TGCGCCAGCAGTGTAGCGGGAGCTTACAATGAGCAGTTCTTC.

This clonotype was observed many times. This may come from a read error, since a much larger clone is one base off. The V and J genes are TRBV7-8 and TRBJ2-1; weak D call: TRBD2 (6 bases). The germline CDR1 and CDR2 sequences are SGHVS and FQNEAQ. V lost 8 bases to trimming and J lost 9 bases, with 20 bases between them. This CDR3 spans 14 amino acids. CDR3 nucleotides: TGTGCCAGCGGCCCGGCCTTTGTGGGAGGTGAGCAGTTCTTC. Translation: CASGPAFVGGEQFF.

This clonotype was counted at least ten times. The chain employs TRBV5-1 and TRBJ1-1; D might be TRBD1 (5 bases). Germline values: CDR1 SGHRS, CDR2 YFSETQ. The length of the CDR3 is 16 residues. With 0 bases removed from V and 1 base from J, the gap between germline ends came to 13 bases. The CDR3 loop is CASSLATGLPNTEAFF. For the CDR3, the DNA is TGCGCCAGCAGCTTGGCCACGGGGCTCCCGAACACTGAAGCTTTCTTT.

This clonotype was observed many times. The rearrangement links TRBV12-3 or TRBV12-4 to TRBJ1-1; tentative D call: TRBD1 (6 bases). V lost 4 bases, J lost 8 bases, and 17 bases lay in between. The CDR3 length is 14 residues. For the CDR3, the DNA is TGTGCCAGCAGTTACAGGGAGGTCGGTACGGAAGCTTTCTTT. It translates to CASSYREVGTEAFF.

This clonotype was found many times. V and J are TRBV7-2 and TRBJ1-5; tentatively, D is TRBD1 (5 bases). The CDR3 loop spans 14 amino acids. With 5 bases removed from V and 0 bases from J, the gap between germline ends came to 8 bases. Germline CDR1 reads SGHTA; CDR2 reads FQGNSA. The CDR3 sequence is CASSPDSSNQPQHF. DNA for the CDR3: TGTGCCAGCAGCCCAGACAGTAGCAATCAGCCCCAGCATTTT.

The gene calls are TRBV5-5 and TRBJ1-1; 7 bases map to TRBD1. The germline CDR1 and CDR2 sequences are SGHKS and YYEKEE (reference sequence). The CDR3 contains 16 residues. J was trimmed by 5 bases and V by 6 bases; bases with no gene match: 16. CDR3 DNA: TGTGCCAGCACCCAATGGGGGCCAGGGGGATGGACTGAAGCTTTCTTT. Its translation: CASTQWGPGGWTEAFF. The variable domain in full, completed from reference TRBV5-5 and TRBJ1-1, reads DAGVTQSPTHLIKTRGQQVTLRCSPISGHKSVSWYQQVLGQGPQFIFQYYEKEERGRGNFPDRFSARQFPNYSSELNVNALLLGDSALYLCASTQWGPGGWTEAFFGQGTRLTVV.

In its sample, this clonotype was seen many times. The chain recombines TRBV30 with TRBJ2-3, with D tentatively TRBD1 (6 bases). Trimming left V 7 bases short and J 0 bases short, with 11 bases between. Germline CDR1 GTSNPN, CDR2 SVGIG (reference sequence). The CDR3 consists of 13 residues. For the CDR3, the DNA is TGTGCCTTACAGGGAGCTAGCACAGATACGCAGTATTTT. This gives the protein CALQGASTDTQYF. Complete variable domain (other parts from reference TRBV30 and TRBJ2-3): SQTIHQWPATLVQPVGSPLSLECTVEGTSNPNLYWYRQAAGRGLQLLFYSVGIGQISSEVPQNLSASRPQDRQFILSSKKLLLSDSGFYLCALQGASTDTQYFGPGTRLTVL.

The sample holds many counts of this clonotype. The chain couples TRBV7-2 to TRBJ1-1, with D maybe TRBD1 (5 bases). This CDR3 has 14 amino acids. Germline loops: CDR1 SGHTA, CDR2 FQGNSA. V lost 1 base to trimming and J lost 5 bases, with 11 bases between them. CDR3 in amino acids: CASSLGGGWTEAFF. CDR3 coding DNA: TGTGCCAGCAGCTTAGGCGGGGGGTGGACTGAAGCTTTCTTT.

Of note for this clonotype: One junction end does not reproduce the germline sequence, and a read error may be involved. This chain connects TRBV6-2 or TRBV6-3 to TRBJ2-7; tentative D call: TRBD2 (5 bases). This CDR3 contains 13 residues. Germline CDR1 MNHEY, CDR2 SVGEGT. CDR3 protein: CAGSPGLFREQYF. CDR3 sequence (DNA): TGTGCCGGCAGTCCCGGACTTTTTAGGGAGCAGTACTTC.

In its sample, this clonotype was seen many times. The rearrangement joins TRBV11-2 to TRBJ2-5, with 8 bases aligning to TRBD1. The junction had 9 bases not matched to a gene; V was cut back by 5 bases and J by 7 bases. Germline loops: CDR1 SGHAT, CDR2 FQNNGV. The CDR3 is 14 residues long. In nucleotides, the CDR3 is TGTGCCAGCAGCGGACAGGGTCTCCTTGGGACCCAGTACTTC. Translation: CASSGQGLLGTQYF.

This clonotype was seen a handful of times. The V gene is TRBV10-1, the J gene TRBJ2-1; TRBD1 agrees at 10 bases. The J segment lost 6 bases and the V segment lost 2 bases, leaving 7 bases of the junction unmatched. The CDR3 contains 16 residues. The germline V gene encodes CDR1 WNHNN and CDR2 SYGVQD (reference sequence). Here the CDR3 DNA reads TGCGCCAGCAGTGAGCAGGGGGACAGGGGTTCCAATGAGCAGTTCTTC. Residues: CASSEQGDRGSNEQFF.

This clonotype occurred many times. The chain is built from TRBV6-2 or TRBV6-3 and TRBJ2-1, with TRBD1 matching over 9 bases. The J segment lost 7 bases and the V segment lost 2 bases, leaving 9 bases of the junction unmatched. The CDR3 is made up of 16 amino acids. From germline, CDR1 is MNHEY and CDR2 SVGEGT. CDR3 in amino acids: CASSYHPGQGFNEQFF. The CDR3 DNA sequence: TGTGCCAGCAGTTACCACCCGGGACAGGGTTTTAATGAGCAGTTCTTC.

The CDR3 is CASSLDIDTRDTQYF. DNA of the CDR3: TGTGCCAGCAGCTTAGATATAGACACCCGAGATACGCAGTATTTT. This sequence joins TRBV7-6 and TRBJ2-3; D is unresolved. Trimming removed 1 base at V and 5 bases at J, with 13 bases between. Germline CDR1 SGHVS, CDR2 FNYEAQ. This CDR3 is built from 15 residues.

At least ten counts were recorded for this clonotype. The chain links TRBV4-2 to TRBJ1-1; weak D call: TRBD1 (5 bases). From germline, CDR1 is LGHNA and CDR2 YNFKEQ. The CDR3 is 15 amino acids. Between the trimmed V and J ends, which lost 4 bases and 2 bases, there was a span of 14 bases. In DNA form, the CDR3 reads TGTGCCAGCAGCCCGGGACGCGGGGGAAACACTGAAGCTTTCTTT. Protein sequence: CASSPGRGGNTEAFF.

The V and J genes are TRBV7-2 and TRBJ1-3, with D maybe TRBD1 (6 bases). Trimming stripped 5 bases from V and 0 bases from J, with 17 bases between. CDR1 is SGHTA and CDR2 is FQGNSA in the germline V gene. This CDR3 has 17 residues. The CDR3 DNA is TGTGCCAGCAGCCTTAATCAGGGGCTTCGCTCTGGAAACACCATATATTTT. Amino acids: CASSLNQGLRSGNTIYF.